This T cell receptor beta chain was recovered during a study of cytomegalovirus exposure and HLA in healthy donors. CDR3 size: 15 residues. Trimming left V 2 bases short and J 2 bases short, with 9 bases between. Per the germline V gene, CDR1 is SNHLY and CDR2 is FYNNEI. The PCR made use of 60 Vbeta and 13 Jbeta primers. Sequencing was performed with immunoSEQ multiplex PCR; in TCRdb, only in-frame clones are kept and a portion is missing. The repertoire has around 150,000 clones, around nine tenths of them found once; the top ten carry approximately 2%. The clonotype was recovered from a woman under 30 in good health and CMV-seronegative. The genes are TRBV2 and TRBJ2-2; perhaps TRBD2 as D (6 bases). Sequenced: PBMCs. The CDR3: CASSESGPNTGELFF. For the CDR3, the DNA is TGTGCCAGCAGTGAAAGCGGGCCCAACACCGGGGAGCTGTTTTTT.